This T cell receptor (beta chain) originates from a study of blood T cell repertoires in COVID-19 (dated by TCRdb to the early 2020s). Background for the entire study: Collaborator samples came from the United States, Italy and Spain and covered acute and convalescent phases of COVID-19. The material from the prospective study consisted of cDNA or gDNA derived from T cells, B-cell-depleted T cells, or PBMCs. The dataset comprised deeply sampled blood TCRbeta repertoires from subjects exposed to, actively infected with, or recovered from COVID-19. A freely available public database, intended as a resource for researchers studying the immune response to SARS-CoV-2, is where the repertoires were released. The samples were drawn from two sources: the first 160 participants of the ongoing ImmuneRACE study, and fewer than 1,500 subjects contributed by 6 global collaborators. The sample metadata nearly always contained a de-identified subject ID, COVID-19 status, age in years and sex. HLA class I and class II types, where available, came from metadata supplied by the sample provider rather than from assay-based typing. Points the paper makes about the study in general: Clinical and demographic metadata were provided uncurated, with the amount varying by source and participant.

Of note for this clone: Its binding antigen is unknown. No much larger clonotype is one base removed from it; base qualities were not supplied.

Collaborating institutions collected whole blood in K2EDTA tubes following their own protocols. For TCRbeta analysis, collaborators shipped samples as frozen whole blood, isolated PBMCs, or DNA extracted from either of those sample types. V is cut back by 6 bases and J by 5 bases, with 8 bases in the junction unmatched. The CDR3, cysteine through phenylalanine, is 14 amino acids long. The kept DNA is CDR3 alone, 42 bases in frame from the first base. Reading the germline V gene gives CDR1 MDHEN and CDR2 SYDVKM. TCRbeta CDR3 regions were amplified from genomic DNA using the immunoSEQ Assay, a bias-controlled multiplex PCR. The authors processed their data as follows. Nucleated cell counts per sample were estimated from amplification of reference gene primers within the assay. To quantify the absolute abundance of each unique TCRbeta CDR3 rearrangement, sequence reads were collapsed and filtered. For each sample, productive Simpson clonality was calculated as the square root of Simpson's diversity index across productive rearrangements. TCRdb retrieved this table from immuneACCESS and kept in-frame rearrangements only. Not all clones are present; in checked studies, unresolved V genes account for under half, and no reason is known for the remainder. D and trimming come from the DNA, and the V and J calls and clone size come from that table. This sample is represented by tens of thousands of clones; 88% of them were singletons. Of the sample, approximately 5.5% falls within the top ten clones.

Recombination joined TRBV28 with TRBJ1-2, with 8 central nucleotides matching TRBD1. Sample: peripheral blood. This clonotype was sampled from a human donor in a cohort sampled during active COVID-19. The CDR3 reads as follows: CASSRQGSLYGYTF. The DNA is TGTGCCAGCAGCAGACAGGGGTCCCTTTATGGCTACACCTTC.